This note documents a single TCR beta chain sequence. The record originates from a study of blood T cell repertoires in COVID-19. On the study more broadly: Collection of acute and convalescent COVID-19 samples took place in the United States, Italy and Spain. Sources were T cells, B-cell-depleted T cells, or PBMCs; the material itself was cDNA or gDNA.

The CDR3 is 15 residues long. Germline CDR1 LGHNA, CDR2 YNFKEQ. The ends were cut back, 0 bases at V and 2 bases at J, with 8 bases in the middle. Original data processing: Reference gene primer amplification gave estimated nucleated cell counts. Sequencing used immunoSEQ multiplex PCR; TCRdb keeps in-frame clones, though not all of them. V and J calls plus clone size are reproduced from that table; the DNA served to infer D and trimming. The data hold some 190,000 clones, with roughly 80% observed a single time. J is TRBJ1-3 and V is TRBV4-2; weak D call: TRBD1 (5 bases). Sequencing was performed on peripheral blood. The receptor was isolated from a man between 60 and 75 years old with acute or convalescent COVID-19. The CDR3 DNA is TGTGCCAGCAGCCAAGATGGGGGGGCTGGAAACACCATATATTTT. Protein: CASSQDGGAGNTIYF.